This T cell receptor (beta chain) was recovered during a study of glioma-infiltrating T cells after dendritic cell vaccination. Study-level information: Dendritic cells derived from monocytes and pulsed with autologous tumor lysate formed the vaccine.

The PCR used 60 V beta and 13 J beta primers. The protocol was immunoSEQ multiplex PCR, while the TCRdb copy is restricted to in-frame clones and leaves out a portion. The sample gives tens of thousands of clones, more than 75% of which show up once; around 3% is in the top ten. Germline V CDR1 and CDR2: MNHEY, SVGAGI. This CDR3 is 15 amino acids long. J lost 1 base, V lost 6 bases, and 6 bases had no gene match. PBMC sampling occurred before vaccination, two weeks after the third dose, and at progression. Study-level points and caveats: Higher pretreatment TIL content predicted longer progression-free time and survival.

Concerning this clone: The antigen is undetermined.

The chain recombines TRBV6-5 with TRBJ2-7; 10 bases are a match to TRBD1. This material consisted of blood, taken before dendritic cell vaccination. The sequence was obtained from a human donor with glioblastoma. The CDR3 is CASRRQGANSYEQYF. The CDR3 bases are TGTGCCAGCAGACGACAGGGGGCAAATTCCTACGAGCAGTACTTC.